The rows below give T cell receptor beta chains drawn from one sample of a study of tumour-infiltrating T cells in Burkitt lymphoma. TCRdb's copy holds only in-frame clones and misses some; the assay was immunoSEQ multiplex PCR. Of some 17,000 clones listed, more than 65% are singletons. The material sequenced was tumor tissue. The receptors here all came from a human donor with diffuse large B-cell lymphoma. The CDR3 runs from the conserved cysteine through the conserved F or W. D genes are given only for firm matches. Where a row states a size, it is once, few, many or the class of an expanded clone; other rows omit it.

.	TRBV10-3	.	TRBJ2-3	TGTGCCATCAGTCGCGCAGGACAGGATACGCAGTATTTT	CAISRAGQDTQYF
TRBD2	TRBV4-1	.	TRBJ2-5	TGCGCCAGCAGCCAAGACCCCTTTGGTAGCGGGAGGGTACAAGAGACCCAGTACTTC	CASSQDPFGSGRVQETQYF
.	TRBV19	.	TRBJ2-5	TGTGCCAGCTCCTCTAATACAGGGTACCAAGAGACCCAGTACTTC	CASSSNTGYQETQYF
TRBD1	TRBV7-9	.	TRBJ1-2	TGTGCCAGCAGCTTCCCCCTTACAGGGGGCGATGGCTACACCTTC	CASSFPLTGGDGYTF
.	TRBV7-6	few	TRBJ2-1	TGTGCCAGCAGCTTATTATTTACAGCGGGTATAAACAATGAGCAGTTCTTC	CASSLLFTAGINNEQFF
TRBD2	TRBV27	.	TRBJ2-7	TGTGCCAGCAGGAGACTAGCGGGAGTAGACGAGCAGTACTTC	CASRRLAGVDEQYF
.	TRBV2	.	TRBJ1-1	TGTGCCAGCAGAAACAGGGTCGCGAACACTGAAGCTTTCTTT	CASRNRVANTEAFF
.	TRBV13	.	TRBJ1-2	TGTGCCAGCAGCTCCACGGTCAACTATGGCTACACCTTC	CASSSTVNYGYTF
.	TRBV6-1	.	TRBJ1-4	TGTGCCAGCAGTGAAAGGGGTGGTCAAAAACTGTTTTTT	CASSERGGQKLFF
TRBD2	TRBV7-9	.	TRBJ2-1	TGTGCCAGCAGCTTTGTTGGACTAGCGGGCCTTGAGCAGTTCTTC	CASSFVGLAGLEQFF
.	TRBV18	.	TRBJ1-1	TGTGCCAGCTCACCACCCCCAGGGGCGCGTATCACTGAAGCTTTCTTT	CASSPPPGARITEAFF
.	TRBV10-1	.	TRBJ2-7	TGCGCCAGCAGTGAGTCCGAAGGGGGATACGAGCAGTACTTC	CASSESEGGYEQYF
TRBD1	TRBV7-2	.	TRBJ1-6	TGTGCCAGCAGCTTAGCAGGGGGCGGCAATTCACCCCTCCACTTT	CASSLAGGGNSPLHF
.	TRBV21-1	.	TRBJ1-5	TGTGCCAGCAGCAAACATTTCCTTTGTCCGGGACAGGGCCACAATCAGCCCCAGCATTTT	CASSKHFLCPGQGHNQPQHF
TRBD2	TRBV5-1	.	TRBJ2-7	TGCGCCAGCAGCGAAACGCTAGCGGGAGGCTACGAGCAGTACTTC	CASSETLAGGYEQYF
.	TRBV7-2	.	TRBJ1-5	TGTGCCAGCAGCTTAGGACAGTATTATAGCAATCAGCCCCAGCATTTT	CASSLGQYYSNQPQHF
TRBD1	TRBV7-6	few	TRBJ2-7	TGTGCCAGCAGCCCAACAACAGGGGCCTACGAGCAGTACTTC	CASSPTTGAYEQYF
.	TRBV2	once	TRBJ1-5	TGTGCCAGCAGTGATGAACGGAATAATCAGCCCCAGCATTTT	CASSDERNNQPQHF
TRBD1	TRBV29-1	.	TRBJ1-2	TGCAGCGTTGAGGGGACAGTGAACTATGGCTACACCTTC	CSVEGTVNYGYTF
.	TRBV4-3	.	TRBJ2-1	TGCGCCAGCAGCCAAGATGGGCAGAGTGAGCAGTTCTTC	CASSQDGQSEQFF
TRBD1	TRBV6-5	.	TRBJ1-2	TGTGCCAGCAGTCGGACAGGGGATAACTATGGCTACACCTTC	CASSRTGDNYGYTF
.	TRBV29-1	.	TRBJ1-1	TGCAGCGTTCGAATGAACACTGAAGCTTTCTTT	CSVRMNTEAFF
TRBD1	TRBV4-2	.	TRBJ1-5	TGTGCCAGCAGCCAAGAGTTGGGACAGGCGAATCAGCCCCAGCATTTT	CASSQELGQANQPQHF
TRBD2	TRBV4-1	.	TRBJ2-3	TGCGCCAGCAGCCATGGGGGGGGGAGTGCAGATACGCAGTATTTT	CASSHGGGSADTQYF
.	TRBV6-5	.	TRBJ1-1	TGTGCCAGCAGCCTAACCGCGAACACTGAAGCTTTCTTT	CASSLTANTEAFF
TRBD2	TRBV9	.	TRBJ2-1	TGTGCCAGCAGCGTAGTCTCGGGACTAGCGGGCTACAATGAGCAGTTCTTC	CASSVVSGLAGYNEQFF
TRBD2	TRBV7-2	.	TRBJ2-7	TGTGCCAGCAGCTTATCTCCGACTAGCGGCTACGAGCAGTACTTC	CASSLSPTSGYEQYF
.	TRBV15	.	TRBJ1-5	TGTGCCACCAGCAGAGATCCACGGGGGAACCAGCCCCAGCATTTT	CATSRDPRGNQPQHF
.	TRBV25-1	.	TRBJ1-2	TGTGCCAGCAGTGAACTCTATGGCTATACCTTC	CASSELYGYTF
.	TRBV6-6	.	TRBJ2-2	TGTGCCAGCAGTTACTCGCCCCAGGATTACACCGGGGAGCTGTTTTTT	CASSYSPQDYTGELFF
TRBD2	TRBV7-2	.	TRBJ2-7	TGTGCCAGCAGCTCTAGACTAGCGGGGGGTGCCGAGCAGTACTTC	CASSSRLAGGAEQYF
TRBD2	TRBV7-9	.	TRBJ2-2	TGTGCCAGCAGCCTAGCGGGCGGCACCGGGGAGCTGTTTTTT	CASSLAGGTGELFF
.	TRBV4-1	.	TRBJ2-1	TGCGCCAGCAGCCAAGTCAGGGCATTTGAGCAGTTCTTC	CASSQVRAFEQFF
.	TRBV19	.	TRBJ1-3	TGTGCCAGTACGCAGGGAAGAAACACCATATATTTT	CASTQGRNTIYF
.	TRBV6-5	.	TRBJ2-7	TGTGCCAGCACCCCGGGGACTGGCGAGCAGTACTTC	CASTPGTGEQYF
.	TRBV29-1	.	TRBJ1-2	TGCAGCGTTGTTGGGGGGGAGGTCTATGGCTACACCTTC	CSVVGGEVYGYTF
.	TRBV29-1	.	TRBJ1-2	TGCAGCGTTCCTGGGGGCCCGGGGGGCTACACCTTC	CSVPGGPGGYTF
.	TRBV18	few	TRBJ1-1	TGTGCCAGCTCACCACCGGGACGGAGGAACACTGAAGCTTTCTTT	CASSPPGRRNTEAFF
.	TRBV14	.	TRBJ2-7	TGTGCCAGCAGCCAAGTCGAAGGGGTAGCCCTCGAGCAGTACTTC	CASSQVEGVALEQYF
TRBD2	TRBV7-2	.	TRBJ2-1	TGTGCCAGCAGCTTCTTGGGGGGGAATGAGCAGTTCTTC	CASSFLGGNEQFF
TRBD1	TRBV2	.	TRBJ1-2	TGTGCCAGCAGTGAGACAGGGTTGCATGGCTACACCTTC	CASSETGLHGYTF
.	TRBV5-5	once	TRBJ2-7	TGTGCCAGCAGCCAGGGAGATTGGGACGAGCAGTACTTC	CASSQGDWDEQYF
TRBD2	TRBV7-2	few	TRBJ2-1	TGTGCCAGCAGCTTGGCTAGCGGGATGAGCTCCTACAATGAGCAGTTCTTC	CASSLASGMSSYNEQFF
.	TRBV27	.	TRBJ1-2	TGTGCCAGCAGTTCAAGGACAGTTCTGGACTATGGCTACACCTTC	CASSSRTVLDYGYTF
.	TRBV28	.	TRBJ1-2	TGTGCCAGCAGCTTACCGACCGGACAGTCGGGGGGCTATGGCTACACCTTC	CASSLPTGQSGGYGYTF
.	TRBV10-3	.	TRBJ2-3	TGTGCCATAAGGACCGAAAGCACAGATACGCAGTATTTT	CAIRTESTDTQYF
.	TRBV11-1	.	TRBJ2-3	TGTGCCAGCAGCGAGGGGGGCTGGACAGATACGCAGTATTTT	CASSEGGWTDTQYF
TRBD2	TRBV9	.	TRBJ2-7	TGTGCCAGCAGCGTATCCGGGGGGAGGGAGCAGTACTTC	CASSVSGGREQYF
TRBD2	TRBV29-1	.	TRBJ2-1	TGCAGCGTGGGGGAGGGGTTTCCGCACAATGAGCAGTTCTTC	CSVGEGFPHNEQFF
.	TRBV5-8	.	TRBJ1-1	TGTGCCAGCAGCTTTAATTGGGGAGACACTGAAGCTTTCTTT	CASSFNWGDTEAFF
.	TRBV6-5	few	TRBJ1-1	TGTGCCAGCAGTTACGACCCCTCCGCGGGGGCTTTCTTT	CASSYDPSAGAFF
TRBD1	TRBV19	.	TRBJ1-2	TGTGCCAGTAGTAACCCGGACAGGGGATTAAAGGGCTACACCTTC	CASSNPDRGLKGYTF
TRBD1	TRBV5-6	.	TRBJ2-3	TGTGCCAGCAGCTTCGTGACAGGGGTCACAGATACGCAGTATTTT	CASSFVTGVTDTQYF
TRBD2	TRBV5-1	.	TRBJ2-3	TGCGCCAGCAGCCCGGGACTAGCGGGAGGGAGCACAGATACGCAGTATTTT	CASSPGLAGGSTDTQYF
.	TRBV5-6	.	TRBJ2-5	TGTGCCAGCAGCTTGGTAGCTGGAGAGACCCAGTACTTC	CASSLVAGETQYF
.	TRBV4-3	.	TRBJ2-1	TGCGCCAGCAGCCAAGAAACAGGGGCGGGGGAGCAGTTCTTC	CASSQETGAGEQFF
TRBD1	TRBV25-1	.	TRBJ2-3	TGTGCCAGCAGTACCCCGACAGGGTTTTTGGATACGCAGTATTTT	CASSTPTGFLDTQYF
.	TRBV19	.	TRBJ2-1	TGTGCCAGTAGGCTAGCTTATGAGCAGTTCTTC	CASRLAYEQFF